The clone carrying this T cell receptor (beta chain) was seen only a few times. This specimen belongs to a study of T-cell reconstitution after alpha-beta-depleted transplantation in children. Unique molecular identifiers were incorporated when the TCRbeta library was constructed. Each CDR3 protein is one row after TCRdb ran MiXCR on the PCR reads. The table has around 530,000 distinct CDR3 sequences, approximately 29% seen once. Germline CDR1 reads GTSNPN; CDR2 reads SVGIG (reference sequence). The CDR3 loop spans 14 amino acids. The ends were cut back, 0 bases at V and 2 bases at J, with 5 bases in the middle.

The receptor was derived from a human donor who donated a stem cell graft to a child with aplastic anemia. The genes are TRBV30 and TRBJ2-6, with D possibly TRBD2 on 5 matching bases. The sequencing here drew on PBMCs from the stem cell graft donor, taken from the stem cell graft. The CDR3 region is CAWSVGAGANVLTF. The CDR3 DNA follows: TGTGCCTGGAGTGTGGGAGCTGGGGCCAACGTCCTGACTTTC.